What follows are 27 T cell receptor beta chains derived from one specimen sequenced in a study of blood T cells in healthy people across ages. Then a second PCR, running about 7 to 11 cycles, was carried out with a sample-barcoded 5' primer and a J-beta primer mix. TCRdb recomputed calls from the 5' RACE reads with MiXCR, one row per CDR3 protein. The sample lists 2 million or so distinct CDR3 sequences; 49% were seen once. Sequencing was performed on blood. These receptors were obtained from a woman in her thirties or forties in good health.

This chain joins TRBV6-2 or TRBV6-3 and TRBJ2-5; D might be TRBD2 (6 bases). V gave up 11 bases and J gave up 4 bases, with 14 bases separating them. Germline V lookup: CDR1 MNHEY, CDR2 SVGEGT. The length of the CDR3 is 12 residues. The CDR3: CACAGGSETQYF. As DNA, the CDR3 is TGTGCCTGCGCCGGGGGATCAGAGACCCAGTACTTC.

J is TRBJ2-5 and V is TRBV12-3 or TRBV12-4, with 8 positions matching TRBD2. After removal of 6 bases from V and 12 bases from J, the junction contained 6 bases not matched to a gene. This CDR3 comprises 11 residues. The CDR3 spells CASSRSGVKYF. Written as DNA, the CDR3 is TGTGCCAGCAGCCGTAGCGGGGTGAAGTACTTC.

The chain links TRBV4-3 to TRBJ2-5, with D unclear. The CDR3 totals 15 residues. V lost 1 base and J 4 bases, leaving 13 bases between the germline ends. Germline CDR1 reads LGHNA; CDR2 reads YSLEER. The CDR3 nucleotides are TGCGCCAGCAGCCAAGTGGAAGGTTTCGGAGAGACCCAGTACTTC. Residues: CASSQVEGFGETQYF.

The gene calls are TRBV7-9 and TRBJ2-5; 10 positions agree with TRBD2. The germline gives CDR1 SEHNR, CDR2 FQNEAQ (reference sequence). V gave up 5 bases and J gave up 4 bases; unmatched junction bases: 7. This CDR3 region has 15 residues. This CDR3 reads CASSPRASGGETQYF. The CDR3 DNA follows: TGTGCCAGCAGCCCCCGGGCTAGCGGGGGAGAGACCCAGTACTTC.

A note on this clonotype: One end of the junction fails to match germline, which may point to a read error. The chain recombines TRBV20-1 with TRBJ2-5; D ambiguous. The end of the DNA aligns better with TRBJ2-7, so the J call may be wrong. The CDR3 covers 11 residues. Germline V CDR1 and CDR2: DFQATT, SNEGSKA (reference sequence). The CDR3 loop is CSVRSHYEQYF. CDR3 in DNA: TGCAGTGTTAGATCACACTACGAGCAGTACTTC.

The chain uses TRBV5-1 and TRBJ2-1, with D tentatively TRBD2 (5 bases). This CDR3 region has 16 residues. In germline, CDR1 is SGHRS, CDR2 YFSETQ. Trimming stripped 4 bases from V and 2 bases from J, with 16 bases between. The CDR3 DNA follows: TGCGCCAGCAGCCCCGGGCTAGCTGGTCCCTACAATGAGCAGTTCTTC. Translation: CASSPGLAGPYNEQFF. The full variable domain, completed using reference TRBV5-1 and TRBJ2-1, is KAGVTQTPRYLIKTRGQQVTLSCSPISGHRSVSWYQQTPGQGLQFLFEYFSETQRNKGNFPGRFSGRQFSNSRSEMNVSTLELGDSALYLCASSPGLAGPYNEQFFGPGTRLTVL.

The CDR3 sequence is CASSLMIAGVQETQYF. The DNA of the CDR3 is TGTGCCAGCAGTTTAATGATAGCGGGGGTGCAAGAGACCCAGTACTTC. The chain employs TRBV12-3 or TRBV12-4 and TRBJ2-5, with 9 bases aligning to TRBD2. This CDR3 region has 16 residues. V lost 2 bases, J lost 2 bases, and 6 bases stayed unmatched.

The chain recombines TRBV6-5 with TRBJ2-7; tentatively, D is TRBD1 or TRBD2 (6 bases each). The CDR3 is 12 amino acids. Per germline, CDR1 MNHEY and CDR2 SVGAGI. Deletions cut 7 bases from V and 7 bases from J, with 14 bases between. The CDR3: CASNRRDNEQYF. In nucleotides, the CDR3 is TGTGCCAGCAACAGGAGGGACAATGAGCAGTACTTC.

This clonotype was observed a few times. The CDR3 DNA reads as TGTGCCAGCAGCCCTGGGACAGGGAAGACCTATGGCTACACCTTC. This translates into CASSPGTGKTYGYTF. This chain joins TRBV3-1 and TRBJ1-2; 9 bases align to TRBD1. Germline lookup yields CDR1 LGHDT and CDR2 YNNKEL (reference sequence). There are 15 residues in the CDR3. The ends lost 4 bases at V and 4 bases at J; junction bases unmatched: 7.

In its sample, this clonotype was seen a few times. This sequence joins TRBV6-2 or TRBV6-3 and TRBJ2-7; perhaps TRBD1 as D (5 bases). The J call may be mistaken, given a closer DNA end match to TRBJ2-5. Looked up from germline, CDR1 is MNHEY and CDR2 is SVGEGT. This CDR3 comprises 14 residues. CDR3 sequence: CASSYSGRVKTQYF. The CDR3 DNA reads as TGTGCCAGCAGTTACTCGGGCAGGGTTAAGACCCAGTACTTC.

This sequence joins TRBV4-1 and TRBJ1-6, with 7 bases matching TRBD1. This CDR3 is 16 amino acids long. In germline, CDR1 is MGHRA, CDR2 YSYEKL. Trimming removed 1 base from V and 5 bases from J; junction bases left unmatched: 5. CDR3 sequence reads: CASSQAGDSNNSPLHF. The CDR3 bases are TGCGCCAGCAGCCAAGCGGGGGACAGCAATAATTCACCCCTCCACTTT.

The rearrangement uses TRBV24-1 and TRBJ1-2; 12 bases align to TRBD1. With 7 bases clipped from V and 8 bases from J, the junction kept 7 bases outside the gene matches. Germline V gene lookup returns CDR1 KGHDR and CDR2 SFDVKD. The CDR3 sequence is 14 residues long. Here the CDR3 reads CATSGTGGTRGYTF. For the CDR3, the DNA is TGTGCCACCAGCGGGACAGGGGGCACGAGAGGCTACACCTTC.

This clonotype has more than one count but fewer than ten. This CDR3 is CASNSPAGTDTQYF. CDR3 nucleotide sequence: TGTGCCAGCAACTCTCCGGCGGGCACAGATACGCAGTATTTT. This rearrangement joins TRBV12-3 or TRBV12-4 to TRBJ2-3; D ambiguous. Trimming stripped 7 bases from V and 1 base from J, with 12 bases between. There are 14 residues in the CDR3.

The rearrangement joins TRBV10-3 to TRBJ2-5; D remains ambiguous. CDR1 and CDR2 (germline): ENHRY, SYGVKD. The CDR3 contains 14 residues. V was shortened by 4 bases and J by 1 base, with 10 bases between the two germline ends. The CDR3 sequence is CAISGINAQETQYF. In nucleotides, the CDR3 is TGTGCCATCAGTGGGATTAACGCCCAAGAGACCCAGTACTTC.

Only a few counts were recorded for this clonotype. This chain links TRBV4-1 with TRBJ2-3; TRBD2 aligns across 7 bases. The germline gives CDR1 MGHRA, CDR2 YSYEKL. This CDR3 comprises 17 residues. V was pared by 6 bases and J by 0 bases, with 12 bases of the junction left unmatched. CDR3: CASRRSFAGVSTDTQYF. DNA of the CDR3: TGCGCCAGCAGGAGAAGCTTTGCGGGGGTTAGCACAGATACGCAGTATTTT.

The CDR3 sequence: CASSKGIHRTEPSRRGYTF. CDR3 nucleotides: TGTGCCAGCAGCAAAGGTATCCACAGGACAGAGCCTTCACGACGTGGCTACACCTTC. The chain recombines TRBV21-1 with TRBJ1-2; the tabulated D call, TRBD1, remains unverified against the DNA. TRBV21-1 is noted as a pseudogene. The CDR3 has 19 residues.

CDR3 residues: CSARTQGSSYEQYF. DNA of the CDR3: TGCAGTGCTAGAACTCAGGGGTCGTCCTACGAGCAGTACTTC. This sequence joins TRBV20-1 and TRBJ2-7, with a possible D match to TRBD1 (6 bases). Germline V gives CDR1 DFQATT, CDR2 SNEGSKA (reference sequence). The CDR3 has 14 residues. The ends were cut back, 2 bases at V and 1 base at J, with 12 bases in the middle.

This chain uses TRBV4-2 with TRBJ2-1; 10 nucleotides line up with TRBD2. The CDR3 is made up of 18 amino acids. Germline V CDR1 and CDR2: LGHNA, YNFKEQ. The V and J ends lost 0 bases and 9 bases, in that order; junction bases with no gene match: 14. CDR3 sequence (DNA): TGTGCCAGCAGCCAAGAGTTAATGGGACTAGCGTGGGGGGGTGAGCAGTTCTTC. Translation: CASSQELMGLAWGGEQFF.

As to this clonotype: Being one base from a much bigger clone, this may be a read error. The CDR3 DNA is TGTGCCAGTCAGTTTGTCGCCTACAGTGAGCAGTTCTTC. This sequence encodes CASQFVAYSEQFF. This chain connects TRBV5-6 to TRBJ2-1; D not certain. The CDR3 has 13 residues. Germline V lookup: CDR1 SGHDT, CDR2 YYEEEE. Variable domain in full (rest from reference TRBV5-6 and TRBJ2-1): DAGVTQSPTHLIKTRGQQVTLRCSPKSGHDTVSWYQQALGQGPQFIFQYYEEEERQRGNFPDRFSGHQFPNYSSELNVNALLLGDSALYLCASQFVAYSEQFFGPGTRLTVL.

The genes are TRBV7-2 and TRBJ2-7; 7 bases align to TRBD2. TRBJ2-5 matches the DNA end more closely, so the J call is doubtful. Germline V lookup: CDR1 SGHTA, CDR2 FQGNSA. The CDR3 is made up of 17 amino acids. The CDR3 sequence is CASSLSFGAPGGETQYF. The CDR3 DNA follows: TGTGCCAGCAGCTTATCGTTCGGGGCGCCGGGGGGAGAGACCCAGTACTTC.

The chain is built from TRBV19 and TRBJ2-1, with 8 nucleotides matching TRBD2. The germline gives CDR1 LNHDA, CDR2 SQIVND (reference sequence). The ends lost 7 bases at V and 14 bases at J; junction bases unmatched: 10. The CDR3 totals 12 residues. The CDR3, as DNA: TGTGCCAGTAAGGGCGGGGGGCGATTAGAGTTCTTC. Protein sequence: CASKGGGRLEFF.

In nucleotides, the CDR3 is TGTGCCAGCAGCGCCCAGACAGGGGGCCCATGCGAGCAGTACTTC. Amino acids: CASSAQTGGPCEQYF. V gene TRBV9 combines with J gene TRBJ2-7; the match to TRBD1 covers 10 bases. The length of the CDR3 is 15 residues. Per germline, CDR1 SGDLS and CDR2 YYNGEE. Unmatched junction bases numbered 9, after V lost 3 bases and J lost 6 bases.

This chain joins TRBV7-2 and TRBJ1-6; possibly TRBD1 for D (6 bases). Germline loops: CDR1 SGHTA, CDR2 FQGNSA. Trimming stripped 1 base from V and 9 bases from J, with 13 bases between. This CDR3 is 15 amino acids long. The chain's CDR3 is CASSLDRDYGSPLHF. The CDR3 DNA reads TGTGCCAGCAGCTTAGACAGGGACTATGGTTCACCCCTCCACTTT.

In DNA, the CDR3 is TGTGCCAGCAGCATGGGTGGGGTAGGCAATTCACCCCTCCACTTT. Its translation: CASSMGGVGNSPLHF. The chain uses TRBV7-2 and TRBJ1-6; D unresolved. The CDR3 extends over 15 amino acids. From germline, CDR1 is SGHTA and CDR2 FQGNSA. Between the trimmed V and J ends, which lost 5 bases and 7 bases, there was a span of 15 bases.

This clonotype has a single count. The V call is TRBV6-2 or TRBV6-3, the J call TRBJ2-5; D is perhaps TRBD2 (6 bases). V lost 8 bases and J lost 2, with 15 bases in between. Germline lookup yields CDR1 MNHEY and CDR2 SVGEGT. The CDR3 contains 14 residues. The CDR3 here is CASGRSGRQETQYF. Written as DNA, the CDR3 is TGTGCCAGCGGAAGGTCGGGGAGGCAAGAGACCCAGTACTTC.

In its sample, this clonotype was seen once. The CDR3 coding sequence is TGTGCCAGCAGCTTAGACCCACCTGGGGCACCGCGGACTGAAGCTTTCTTT. Translated, it gives CASSLDPPGAPRTEAFF. The chain is built from TRBV7-2 and TRBJ1-1, with a tentative D call TRBD1 (5 bases). V gave up 1 base and J gave up 5 bases, with 20 bases separating them. Germline values: CDR1 SGHTA, CDR2 FQGNSA. This CDR3 spans 17 amino acids.

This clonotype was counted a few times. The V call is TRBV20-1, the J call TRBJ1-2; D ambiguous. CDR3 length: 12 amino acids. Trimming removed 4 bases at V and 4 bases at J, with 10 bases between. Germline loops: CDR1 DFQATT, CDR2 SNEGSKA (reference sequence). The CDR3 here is CSATKSSYGYTF. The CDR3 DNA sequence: TGCAGTGCTACCAAATCATCCTATGGCTACACCTTC.